This T cell receptor beta chain was captured by sequencing in a study of PD-1 blockade in mismatch repair-deficient tumors. Study background: All were previously treated, progressing patients with eleven to twelve mismatch repair-deficient cancer types. Study conclusions and caveats: After pembrolizumab, tumor-resident clones rose rapidly, then generally contracted before radiologic responses.

Every patient had mismatch repair deficiency by PCR or immunohistochemistry. The TCR-sequenced patients were three responders to pembrolizumab. CDR1 is KGHSH, CDR2 LQKENI, per germline. This CDR3 region has 17 residues. The V gene end was trimmed by 3 bases and the J gene end by 4 bases; junction bases not matched to a gene: 12. On this clone itself: Its antigen is currently unknown.

Using immunoSEQ multiplex PCR, the repertoire was profiled, and TCRdb retains in-frame clones only, with some absent. The sample shows 100,000 or so clones, 82% of them seen only once. The V and J genes are TRBV18 and TRBJ1-3; 7 bases line up with TRBD1. The material was peripheral blood, obtained roughly 35 weeks after starting pembrolizumab. The clonotype comes from an adult with mismatch repair-deficient cancer. The CDR3, as DNA: TGTGCCAGCTCACCCCCGACAGGGATCGGATACGGAAACACCATATATTTT. This encodes CASSPPTGIGYGNTIYF.